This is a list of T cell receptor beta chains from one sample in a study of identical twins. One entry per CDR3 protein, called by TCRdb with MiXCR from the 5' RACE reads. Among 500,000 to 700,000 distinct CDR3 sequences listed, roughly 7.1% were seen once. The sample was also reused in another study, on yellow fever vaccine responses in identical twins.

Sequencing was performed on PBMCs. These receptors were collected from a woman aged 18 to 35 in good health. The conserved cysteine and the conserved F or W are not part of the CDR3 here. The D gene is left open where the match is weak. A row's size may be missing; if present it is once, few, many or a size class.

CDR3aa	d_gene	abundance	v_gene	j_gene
ASSPRVRITDTQY	-	many	TRBV12-3/TRBV12-4	TRBJ2-3
ASSPSRRGGTDTQY	TRBD2	-	TRBV5-1	TRBJ2-3
AISGTGQWSYNEQF	-	many	TRBV10-3	TRBJ2-1
ATSSWDRPNEQF	TRBD1	few	TRBV15	TRBJ2-1
SVDGTSGYEQY	TRBD2	-	TRBV29-1	TRBJ2-7
SARNGLAGDNEQF	TRBD2	few	TRBV20-1	TRBJ2-1
ASSVVNYGYT	-	few	TRBV25-1	TRBJ1-2
SAPSPSRTDTQY	-	-	TRBV20-1	TRBJ2-3
ASSLGPSKEAF	-	few	TRBV12-3/TRBV12-4	TRBJ1-1
ASRPGGGETQY	-	many	TRBV5-5	TRBJ2-5
ASRPTGPSYNEQF	-	few	TRBV19	TRBJ2-1